This TCR beta chain was sequenced for a study of preoperative IRX-2 immunotherapy in early breast cancer. The treatment: preoperative locoregional IRX-2 cytokine immunotherapy. Samples came from a phase Ib trial of preoperative locoregional IRX-2 cytokine immunotherapy. This clone came up a few times. The repertoire was sequenced with immunoSEQ multiplex PCR; TCRdb's copy has only in-frame clones and lacks some. The table records about 19,000 clones, about 85% of them present only once. From germline, CDR1 is MNHGY and CDR2 SAAAGT. V gave up 8 bases and J gave up 4 bases, with 12 bases separating them. CDR3 size: 13 residues.

The chain uses TRBV6-8 and TRBJ1-3, with D hard to call. This TCR came from a human donor with breast cancer. The material was lymph node tissue, obtained after IRX-2 immunotherapy. The DNA of the CDR3 is TGTGCCAGCCGGGAAGCTGCGGGAAACACCATATATTTT. Amino acid sequence: CASREAAGNTIYF.